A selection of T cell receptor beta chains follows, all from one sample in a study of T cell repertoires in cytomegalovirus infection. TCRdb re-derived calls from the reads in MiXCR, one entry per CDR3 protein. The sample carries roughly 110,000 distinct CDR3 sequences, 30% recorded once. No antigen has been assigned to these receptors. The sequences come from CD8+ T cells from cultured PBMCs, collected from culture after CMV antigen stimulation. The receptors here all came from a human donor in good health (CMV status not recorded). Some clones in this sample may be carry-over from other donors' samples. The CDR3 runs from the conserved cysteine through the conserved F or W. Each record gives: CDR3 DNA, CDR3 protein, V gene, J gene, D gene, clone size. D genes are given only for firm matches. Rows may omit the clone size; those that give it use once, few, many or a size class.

CDR3 DNA: TGTGCCAGCAGCCCCGGCCGACAGTCCCACGAGCAGTACTTC
CDR3 protein: CASSPGRQSHEQYF
V gene: TRBV7-2
J gene: TRBJ2-7
D gene: -
clone size: many

CDR3 DNA: TGTGCCAGCAGTTACTCGACTAGTTTTGGTGATACGCAGTATTTT
CDR3 protein: CASSYSTSFGDTQYF
V gene: TRBV6-5
J gene: TRBJ2-3
D gene: -
clone size: -

CDR3 DNA: TGTGCCAGCAGCCCGAACCACGGAAGGACAGCTTCTGGCTACACCTTC
CDR3 protein: CASSPNHGRTASGYTF
V gene: TRBV9
J gene: TRBJ1-2
D gene: -
clone size: many

CDR3 DNA: TGTGCCAGCAGTTCCAGGGGAGTGGACACTGAAGCTTTCTTT
CDR3 protein: CASSSRGVDTEAFF
V gene: TRBV28
J gene: TRBJ1-1
D gene: -
clone size: -

CDR3 DNA: TGTGCCAGCAGCTCACACCTAGCGGGGGACGGGGAGCTGTTTTTT
CDR3 protein: CASSSHLAGDGELFF
V gene: TRBV7-8
J gene: TRBJ2-2
D gene: TRBD2
clone size: -

CDR3 DNA: TGTGCCAGCAGCTCTTCCCACCCCGGACAGGGGGCGGATGGCTACACCTTC
CDR3 protein: CASSSSHPGQGADGYTF
V gene: TRBV7-6
J gene: TRBJ1-2
D gene: TRBD1
clone size: -

CDR3 DNA: TGTGCCAGCAGCCTACATCCGGGACAGGGTTACGCTAATGAAAAACTGTTTTTT
CDR3 protein: CASSLHPGQGYANEKLFF
V gene: TRBV7-4
J gene: TRBJ1-4
D gene: TRBD1
clone size: few

CDR3 DNA: TGTGCCAGCAGACTACAGGGGATAACTAATTCACCCCTCCACTTT
CDR3 protein: CASRLQGITNSPLHF
V gene: TRBV7-2
J gene: TRBJ1-6
D gene: TRBD1
clone size: many

CDR3 DNA: TGTGCCAGCATCTCGGTTGCCTATAATTCACCCCTCCACTTT
CDR3 protein: CASISVAYNSPLHF
V gene: TRBV6-2/TRBV6-3
J gene: TRBJ1-6
D gene: -
clone size: -

CDR3 DNA: TGCGCCAGCAGTCAATCCCCGGGACAGGCTAACAATGAGCAGTTCTTC
CDR3 protein: CASSQSPGQANNEQFF
V gene: TRBV23-1
J gene: TRBJ2-1
D gene: TRBD1
clone size: many

CDR3 DNA: TGTGCCAGCAGCACCACCTTCTACGAGCAGTACTTC
CDR3 protein: CASSTTFYEQYF
V gene: TRBV7-8
J gene: TRBJ2-7
D gene: -
clone size: many

CDR3 DNA: TGCAGTGCTACTGAATCGGGACACCATGGGGAAGGCTACACCTTC
CDR3 protein: CSATESGHHGEGYTF
V gene: TRBV20-1
J gene: TRBJ1-2
D gene: -
clone size: few

CDR3 DNA: TGTGCCAGCAGTGAGCCAGGGGCCCCAAACAATGAGCAGTTCTTC
CDR3 protein: CASSEPGAPNNEQFF
V gene: TRBV6-1
J gene: TRBJ2-1
D gene: -
clone size: many

CDR3 DNA: TGTGCCAGCAGCTCGACGACAATTCGTGAGCAGTTCTTC
CDR3 protein: CASSSTTIREQFF
V gene: TRBV11-3
J gene: TRBJ2-1
D gene: -
clone size: many

CDR3 DNA: TGCGCCAGCAGCCAAGATCCGGGGACAATAAGCACTGAAGCTTTCTTT
CDR3 protein: CASSQDPGTISTEAFF
V gene: TRBV4-1
J gene: TRBJ1-1
D gene: -
clone size: -

CDR3 DNA: TGCAGCGTTGAAGGTCTTCGGGGTAACTATGGCTACACCTTC
CDR3 protein: CSVEGLRGNYGYTF
V gene: TRBV29-1
J gene: TRBJ1-2
D gene: -
clone size: once

CDR3 DNA: TGTGCCAGCAGCTCTAGCGGGGGGGCCCACAATGAGCAGTTCTTC
CDR3 protein: CASSSSGGAHNEQFF
V gene: TRBV7-9
J gene: TRBJ2-1
D gene: TRBD2
clone size: many

CDR3 DNA: TGTGCCAGCAGCCCTGCGGCTAGCAGAGAGACCCAGTACTTC
CDR3 protein: CASSPAASRETQYF
V gene: TRBV7-3
J gene: TRBJ2-5
D gene: -
clone size: -

CDR3 DNA: TGTGCCAGCAGCCAGGGAACAATGGGGACTAGCGTGACAGATACGCAGTATTTT
CDR3 protein: CASSQGTMGTSVTDTQYF
V gene: TRBV7-6
J gene: TRBJ2-3
D gene: TRBD2
clone size: few

CDR3 DNA: TGTGCCAGCAGCTTTGATCGTACCTACAATAGCAATCAGCCCCAGCATTTT
CDR3 protein: CASSFDRTYNSNQPQHF
V gene: TRBV7-8
J gene: TRBJ1-5
D gene: -
clone size: many

CDR3 DNA: TGCAGTGCTAGGCTAGCGGAGTACGAGCAGTACTTC
CDR3 protein: CSARLAEYEQYF
V gene: TRBV20-1
J gene: TRBJ2-7
D gene: TRBD2
clone size: -

CDR3 DNA: TGTGCCAGCAGCCCCCGACTGGGAGTTGGAGAGACCCAGTACTTC
CDR3 protein: CASSPRLGVGETQYF
V gene: TRBV7-9
J gene: TRBJ2-5
D gene: -
clone size: many

CDR3 DNA: TGTGCCAGCAGCGTTGTGTGGGACAGGGCCTACGAGCAGTACTTC
CDR3 protein: CASSVVWDRAYEQYF
V gene: TRBV11-2
J gene: TRBJ2-7
D gene: TRBD1
clone size: few

CDR3 DNA: TGTGCCAGCAGCTTGGACATACAGGGGATCGATGAGCAGTTCTTC
CDR3 protein: CASSLDIQGIDEQFF
V gene: TRBV11-1
J gene: TRBJ2-1
D gene: TRBD1
clone size: few

CDR3 DNA: TGTGCCACCAGTGATAGAGCCGGACGGGGCTCCGGCAATGAGCAGTTCTTC
CDR3 protein: CATSDRAGRGSGNEQFF
V gene: TRBV24-1
J gene: TRBJ2-1
D gene: -
clone size: once

CDR3 DNA: TGTGCCAGCCCTAACCCCGGGACCCACGTCCCTAAAATCACAGATACGCAGTATTTT
CDR3 protein: CASPNPGTHVPKITDTQYF
V gene: TRBV2
J gene: TRBJ2-3
D gene: -
clone size: -

CDR3 DNA: TGTGCCAGCAGTCAGGGGGTGAATGAGCAGTTCTTC
CDR3 protein: CASSQGVNEQFF
V gene: TRBV6-5
J gene: TRBJ2-1
D gene: TRBD1
clone size: -

CDR3 DNA: TGTGCCAGCAGTTTATATGCAGGGGGAACGGCCGGGGAGCTGTTTTTT
CDR3 protein: CASSLYAGGTAGELFF
V gene: TRBV28
J gene: TRBJ2-2
D gene: TRBD1
clone size: -

CDR3 DNA: TGTGCCAGCGGCCTCGACGTCGGGGGCCGGGGCTATGAAAAACTGTTTTTT
CDR3 protein: CASGLDVGGRGYEKLFF
V gene: TRBV6-6
J gene: TRBJ1-4
D gene: -
clone size: few

CDR3 DNA: TGTGCCAGCAGCTGGGGGGTTTCGGAGACACATATCTCTAGCACAGATACGCAGTATTTT
CDR3 protein: CASSWGVSETHISSTDTQYF
V gene: TRBV7-6
J gene: TRBJ2-3
D gene: -
clone size: once

CDR3 DNA: TGTGCCAGCAGTGGCCGGGACAGGGACTACAATGAGCAGTTCTTC
CDR3 protein: CASSGRDRDYNEQFF
V gene: TRBV25-1
J gene: TRBJ2-1
D gene: TRBD1
clone size: once

CDR3 DNA: TGTGCCAGCAGTTCCTTACCCGGGACTAGCGGGGGCCAAGAGACCCAGTACTTC
CDR3 protein: CASSSLPGTSGGQETQYF
V gene: TRBV6-6
J gene: TRBJ2-5
D gene: TRBD2
clone size: -

CDR3 DNA: TGTGCCAGCAGTTTCCCAGGGGGAGCGAACACCGGGGAGCCGTTTTTT
CDR3 protein: CASSFPGGANTGEPFF
V gene: TRBV12-3/TRBV12-4
J gene: TRBJ2-2
D gene: TRBD1
clone size: once

CDR3 DNA: TGTGCCAGCAGTGCTTCTTCGGGACAGGGGGCCGATGAGCAGTTCTTC
CDR3 protein: CASSASSGQGADEQFF
V gene: TRBV6-4
J gene: TRBJ2-1
D gene: TRBD1
clone size: -

CDR3 DNA: TGTGCCAGCAGCCCGCTGGGGGGGGCCTCGAGACCCCAGCATTTT
CDR3 protein: CASSPLGGASRPQHF
V gene: TRBV7-1
J gene: TRBJ1-5
D gene: -
clone size: few

CDR3 DNA: TGTGCCAGCAGTTTCACAGGGGCGAACTCGAAAGAGACCCAGTACTTC
CDR3 protein: CASSFTGANSKETQYF
V gene: TRBV7-6
J gene: TRBJ2-5
D gene: TRBD1
clone size: few

CDR3 DNA: TGTGCCAGCAGCCGATTCAATGAGCAGTTCTTC
CDR3 protein: CASSRFNEQFF
V gene: TRBV6-2/TRBV6-3
J gene: TRBJ2-1
D gene: -
clone size: many

CDR3 DNA: TGTGCCAGCAGCCAAGACAACACAGATACGCAGTATTTT
CDR3 protein: CASSQDNTDTQYF
V gene: TRBV11-2
J gene: TRBJ2-3
D gene: -
clone size: -

CDR3 DNA: TGCGCCAGCAGCCAAGGGACGGGGGGGCCCTCAGATACGCAGTATTTT
CDR3 protein: CASSQGTGGPSDTQYF
V gene: TRBV4-1
J gene: TRBJ2-3
D gene: TRBD2
clone size: -

CDR3 DNA: TGTGCCAGCAGGACCTCTCGGGGGGGGTTGGAGGCTGAAGCTTTCTTT
CDR3 protein: CASRTSRGGLEAEAFF
V gene: TRBV2
J gene: TRBJ1-1
D gene: -
clone size: many

CDR3 DNA: TGTGCCAGCAGCTTGACCGAACAATACGAGCAGTACTTC
CDR3 protein: CASSLTEQYEQYF
V gene: TRBV7-6
J gene: TRBJ2-7
D gene: -
clone size: many

CDR3 DNA: TGTGCCACCAGTGAAACAGTGCGACAGGGCAACTATGGCTACACCTTC
CDR3 protein: CATSETVRQGNYGYTF
V gene: TRBV24-1
J gene: TRBJ1-2
D gene: TRBD1
clone size: -

CDR3 DNA: TGTGCCAGTAGTATCGATTTAGGGGACAACTATGGCTACACCTTC
CDR3 protein: CASSIDLGDNYGYTF
V gene: TRBV19
J gene: TRBJ1-2
D gene: -
clone size: few

CDR3 DNA: TGCAGTGCTAGTACGACAGGAAATTCACCCCTCCACTTT
CDR3 protein: CSASTTGNSPLHF
V gene: TRBV20-1
J gene: TRBJ1-6
D gene: -
clone size: -

CDR3 DNA: TGTGCCAGCAGCTACAAAGAGCTAGCGGATACGCAGTATTTT
CDR3 protein: CASSYKELADTQYF
V gene: TRBV5-6
J gene: TRBJ2-3
D gene: -
clone size: once

CDR3 DNA: TGTGCCAGCAGTATGGAGCGGGGGGGGGCCTACAATGAGCAGTTCTTC
CDR3 protein: CASSMERGGAYNEQFF
V gene: TRBV27
J gene: TRBJ2-1
D gene: TRBD2
clone size: few

CDR3 DNA: TGTGCCAGCAGTCGGAACCGGGACGCGAGCTCCTACAATGAGCAGTTCTTC
CDR3 protein: CASSRNRDASSYNEQFF
V gene: TRBV6-2/TRBV6-3
J gene: TRBJ2-1
D gene: -
clone size: -

CDR3 DNA: TGTGCCAGCAGCCAAGATGCGGGGTATGGTGAGCAGTTCTTC
CDR3 protein: CASSQDAGYGEQFF
V gene: TRBV3-1
J gene: TRBJ2-1
D gene: -
clone size: few

CDR3 DNA: TGTGCCAGCAGCCCGAAGGGTCTAGCGGGGATCCACTACGAGCAGTACTTC
CDR3 protein: CASSPKGLAGIHYEQYF
V gene: TRBV7-6
J gene: TRBJ2-7
D gene: TRBD2
clone size: -

CDR3 DNA: TGTGCCAGCAGCTTTTCCGGGACAGCCTACGAGCAGTACTTC
CDR3 protein: CASSFSGTAYEQYF
V gene: TRBV7-2
J gene: TRBJ2-7
D gene: TRBD1
clone size: many

CDR3 DNA: TGTGCCAGCAGTAGGCACTCTGGGGCCAACGTCCTGACTTTC
CDR3 protein: CASSRHSGANVLTF
V gene: TRBV27
J gene: TRBJ2-6
D gene: -
clone size: few

CDR3 DNA: TGTGCCAGCAGTTTAACAAGCGGGGGGGTTGGGGAGCAGTTCTTC
CDR3 protein: CASSLTSGGVGEQFF
V gene: TRBV28
J gene: TRBJ2-1
D gene: TRBD2
clone size: -